A selection of T cell receptor beta chains follows, all from one sample in a study of T cell changes during pregnancy in multiple sclerosis. Method: immunoSEQ multiplex PCR; TCRdb's copy keeps in-frame clones and lacks some. The table lists about 48,000 clones, around 90% of them singletons. Source: CD4+ T cells from peripheral blood mononuclear cells, taken in the third trimester of pregnancy. These receptors were obtained from a female donor with multiple sclerosis, enrolled in a pregnancy study. Each CDR3 is given without its conserved first and last residue. D genes are given only for firm matches.

>NA|TRBJ2-7|TRBV27
ASRRGDNGYEQY
>NA|TRBJ2-3|TRBV2
ASNLADTQY
>TRBD1|TRBJ2-3|TRBV4-1
ASSQGRDRFTDTQY
>NA|TRBJ1-3|TRBV19
ASRNYPRGNTIY
>NA|TRBJ2-1|TRBV4-1
ASSQDKGFGEQF
>NA|TRBJ1-1|TRBV30
AWTGMNTEAF
>NA|TRBJ2-5|TRBV5-1
ASSSQETQY
>NA|TRBJ1-2|TRBV4-1
ASSQVGAGVGYGYT
>TRBD1|TRBJ2-3|TRBV7-3
ASSNRQGGSTDTQY
>NA|TRBJ1-1|TRBV2
ASTPPAGFEAF
>NA|TRBJ2-7|TRBV2
ASSTYEQY
>TRBD1|TRBJ1-2|TRBV29-1
SAGQGNYGYT
>NA|TRBJ1-3|TRBV7-2
ASSLVGGSSGNTIY
>NA|TRBJ2-1|TRBV7-8
ASSPRLSSYNEQF
>TRBD1|TRBJ2-1|TRBV5-1
ASSSGQGSTLFYNEQF
>TRBD1|TRBJ2-7|TRBV10-3
ATRDRSYEQY
>TRBD1|TRBJ1-5|TRBV6-1
ASSGFTGGAGQPQH
>NA|TRBJ2-7|TRBV27
ASSLQGNEQY
>NA|TRBJ1-5|TRBV5-1
ASSLVPGIDQPQH
>TRBD1|TRBJ1-6|TRBV2
ASSGGVNSPLH
>NA|TRBJ2-7|TRBV19
ASSNQGTMYEQY
>TRBD2|TRBJ2-5|TRBV2
ASSAFLAGGIQETQY
>NA|TRBJ2-2|TRBV9
ASTMNTGELF
>TRBD1|TRBJ1-2|TRBV9
ASSVAGQGYGYT
>TRBD2|TRBJ2-1|TRBV15
ATSTGLAGGTYNEQF
>TRBD1|TRBJ1-2|TRBV2
ASSDQRTGLVYGYT
>NA|TRBJ2-7|TRBV11-2
ASSTPTGFQVYEQY
>NA|TRBJ2-7|TRBV11-2
ASSLQGTYEQY
>TRBD1|TRBJ1-2|TRBV2
ASSETGGGYT
>NA|TRBJ1-6|TRBV7-3
ASQETETSPLH
>NA|TRBJ2-2|TRBV18
ASSPPQVANTGELF
>NA|TRBJ1-4|TRBV7-9
ASQGVEKLF
>NA|TRBJ2-3|TRBV5-1
ASSSGVTDTQY
>TRBD1|TRBJ1-3|TRBV30
AWSVPGTGRSTIY
>TRBD1|TRBJ2-7|TRBV5-4
ASSSTRQGRYEQY
>TRBD2|TRBJ2-5|TRBV5-6
ASSSGLAKETQY
>NA|TRBJ2-7|TRBV19
ASSIGTYEQY
>NA|TRBJ1-6|TRBV19
ASTTRGGRNSPLH
>NA|TRBJ1-3|TRBV19
ASSITGGNTIY
>NA|TRBJ1-3|TRBV10-3
AISGGGNTIY
>TRBD2|TRBJ2-1|TRBV19
ASSLSGGYSYNEQF
>TRBD1|TRBJ2-7|TRBV27
ASSFDRVGSEQY
>TRBD1|TRBJ2-1|TRBV6-4
ASSDSGQGEQF
>TRBD1|TRBJ1-4|TRBV2
ASSGQGANEKLF